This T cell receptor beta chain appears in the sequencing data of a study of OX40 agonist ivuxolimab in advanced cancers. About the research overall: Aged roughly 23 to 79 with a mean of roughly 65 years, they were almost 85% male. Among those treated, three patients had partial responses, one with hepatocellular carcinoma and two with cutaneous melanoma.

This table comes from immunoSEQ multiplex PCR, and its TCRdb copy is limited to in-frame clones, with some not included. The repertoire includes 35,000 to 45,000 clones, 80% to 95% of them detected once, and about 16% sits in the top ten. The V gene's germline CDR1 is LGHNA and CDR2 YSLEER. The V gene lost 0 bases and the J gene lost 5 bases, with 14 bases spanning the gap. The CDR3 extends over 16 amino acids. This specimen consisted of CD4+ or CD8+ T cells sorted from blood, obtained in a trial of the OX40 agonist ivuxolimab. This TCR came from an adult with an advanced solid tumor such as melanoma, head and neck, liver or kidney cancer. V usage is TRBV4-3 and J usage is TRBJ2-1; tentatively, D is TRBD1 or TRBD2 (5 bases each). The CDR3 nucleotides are TGCGCCAGCAGCCAAGATCGGGCACCGGGGCACAATGAGCAGTTCTTC. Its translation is CASSQDRAPGHNEQFF.